The clone carrying this TCR beta chain was found once. In the source study's methods: Reference gene primers were amplified, and this amplification served to estimate nucleated cell counts. Sequencing was performed with immunoSEQ multiplex PCR; in TCRdb, only in-frame clones are kept and a portion is missing. The V and J calls and the clone size are those of that table, but D and trimming were determined from the DNA. The sample consists of about 320,000 clones, around 90% of them appearing once. This sample is part of a study of blood T cell repertoires in COVID-19. The CDR3 extends over 14 amino acids. Germline trimming cut 5 bases from V and 3 bases from J; bases unmatched to any gene: 5. From germline, CDR1 is PRHDT and CDR2 FYEKMQ (reference sequence).

V is TRBV13 and J is TRBJ2-3, with 7 bases that match TRBD2. This TCR derives from a man aged 60 to 75 who had recovered from COVID-19. The material sequenced was PBMCs or T cells enriched from blood (not recorded which). CDR3 bases: TGTGCCAGCAGCCACAGACTAGCAACAGATACGCAGTATTTT. Translating gives CASSHRLATDTQYF.